Described below is a single T cell receptor (beta chain) sequence and its context. Measured with immunoSEQ multiplex PCR; TCRdb has only the in-frame clones, and not every one. The table includes roughly 300,000 clones, about 90% detected once. V was shortened by 4 bases and J by 1 base, with 8 bases between the two germline ends. The CDR3 covers 15 residues. Germline CDR1 reads LGHNA; CDR2 reads YNFKEQ. The sample comes from a study of blood T cell repertoires in COVID-19. Study context: Nucleic acid was either cDNA or gDNA, and it came from T cells, B-cell-depleted T cells, or PBMCs.

Donors were grouped by their self-reported clinical history. Source material: PBMCs or T cells enriched from blood (not recorded which). V is TRBV4-2 and J is TRBJ2-6, with D possibly TRBD1 on 6 matching bases. The clonotype originates from a woman in her 30s who had recovered from COVID-19. CDR3 DNA: TGTGCCAGCAGCCCACAGGGATCTGGGGCCAACGTCCTGACTTTC. Translating gives CASSPQGSGANVLTF.